Each of the 11 T cell receptor beta chains below was sequenced from the same sample in a study of Ad26.COV2.S vaccination and SARS-CoV-2 variants. Measured with immunoSEQ multiplex PCR; TCRdb has only the in-frame clones, and not every one. Of about 410,000 clones listed, around 91% are singletons. As to treatment: over 15 received Ad26.COV2.S at low or high dose, single or two shots; 5 received placebo; per-sample allocation not given. Samples were taken on day 63 after the first vaccine or placebo injection. Sequenced material: peripheral blood, taken in a trial of Ad26.COV2.S vaccine versus placebo. These receptors all stem from a person between 18 and 59 years old who received the Ad26.COV2.S COVID-19 vaccine or a placebo.

The rearrangement joins TRBV19 to TRBJ2-3; D uncertain. V was shortened by 7 bases and J by 2 bases, with 10 bases between the two germline ends. CDR1 is LNHDA and CDR2 is SQIVND in the germline V gene (reference sequence). The CDR3 contains 13 residues. The CDR3 loop reads CASNGPTTDTQYF. In nucleotides, the CDR3 is TGTGCCAGTAATGGGCCGACCACAGATACGCAGTATTTT. Combining the CDR3 with reference TRBV19 and TRBJ2-3 gives the whole variable domain DGGITQSPKYLFRKEGQNVTLSCEQNLNHDAMYWYRQDPGQGLRLIYYSQIVNDFQKGDIAEGYSVSREKKESFPLTVTSAQKNPTAFYLCASNGPTTDTQYFGPGTRLTVL.

The table lists this clone with a count of one. The chain carries TRBV19 and TRBJ1-1, with 7 bases that match TRBD1. CDR3 length: 12 amino acids. With V trimmed by 6 bases and J by 8 bases, 6 bases remained unmatched. Germline CDR1 LNHDA, CDR2 SQIVND (reference sequence). CDR3 sequence: CASREGAAEAFF. The CDR3, as DNA: TGTGCCAGTAGGGAGGGGGCGGCGGAAGCTTTCTTT.

This clone was counted once. This chain connects TRBV5-4 to TRBJ2-3; 15 positions agree with TRBD2. J lost 0 bases, V lost 4 bases, and 9 bases had no gene match. From germline, CDR1 is SGHNT and CDR2 YYREEE (reference sequence). The CDR3 totals 19 residues. The CDR3 region has the DNA TGTGCCAGCAGCCCGGGACTAGCGGGAGGCTTAGGGAGCACAGATACGCAGTATTTT. Its translation is CASSPGLAGGLGSTDTQYF.

The rearrangement links TRBV6-5 to TRBJ2-3; 9 bases align to TRBD2. V shed 6 bases, J shed 2 bases, and the junction held 3 bases outside the gene matches. Per the germline V gene, CDR1 is MNHEY and CDR2 is SVGAGI. CDR3 length: 14 amino acids. The CDR3 is CASRVAGATDTQYF. The CDR3, as DNA: TGTGCCAGCAGGGTAGCGGGAGCCACAGATACGCAGTATTTT.

The gene calls are TRBV21-1 and TRBJ2-1; the table's TRBD2 call for D was not verified on the DNA. TRBV21-1 is a pseudogene segment. The CDR3 length is 15 residues. The CDR3 spells CASTREGRERGEQFF. In DNA, the CDR3 is TGTGCCAGCACCCGGGAGGGGCGGGAGAGGGGTGAGCAGTTCTTC.

In this sample, this clone turned up once. The rearrangement uses TRBV4-2 and TRBJ2-2; no clear D. This CDR3 contains 14 residues. Trimming left V 4 bases short and J 0 bases short, with 6 bases between. CDR1 and CDR2 from the germline V gene are LGHNA and YNFKEQ. This CDR3 reads CASSLLTNTGELFF. CDR3 DNA: TGTGCCAGCAGCCTCCTGACGAACACCGGGGAGCTGTTTTTT.

This chain links TRBV29-1 with TRBJ2-1, with D possibly TRBD2 on 6 matching bases. This CDR3 has 17 amino acids. Trimming removed 2 bases from V and 4 bases from J, with 21 bases in between. In germline, CDR1 is SQVTM, CDR2 ANQGSEA. The CDR3 DNA sequence: TGCAGCGTTGAATCTATGGGTCGCGGGATGTCTTACAATGAGCAGTTCTTC. Protein product: CSVESMGRGMSYNEQFF.

V is TRBV5-6 and J is TRBJ1-2, with D tentatively TRBD1 (5 bases). The CDR3 totals 16 residues. Germline V gene data show CDR1 as SGHDT and CDR2 as YYEEEE. V was pared by 2 bases and J by 4 bases, with 18 bases between. For the CDR3, the DNA is TGTGCCAGCAGCTTTGCGCTCACGGATAGGGGCTATGGCTACACCTTC. Residues: CASSFALTDRGYGYTF.

The CDR3 DNA sequence: TGCGCCAGCAGTGAGTTTACAGGGGGCAACCAAGAGACCCAGTACTTC. It is translated as CASSEFTGGNQETQYF. The rearrangement links TRBV10-1 to TRBJ2-5; 9 nucleotides match TRBD1. Losses at the gene ends were 1 base for V and 0 bases for J; bases not matched to a gene: 3. CDR3 length: 16 amino acids. Germline V gene sequence: CDR1 WNHNN, CDR2 SYGVQD (reference sequence).

The chain is built from TRBV28 and TRBJ1-6; a weak D match, TRBD1 (5 bases). The germline V gene encodes CDR1 MDHEN and CDR2 SYDVKM. The CDR3 has 14 amino acids. V lost 3 bases, J lost 6 bases, and 9 bases lay in between. CDR3 coding DNA: TGTGCCAGCAGTTTGGAGCAGGGTAATTCACCCCTCCACTTT. Translated, it gives CASSLEQGNSPLHF.

This chain connects TRBV4-3 to TRBJ2-1, with TRBD2 matching over 11 bases. The V gene end was trimmed by 0 bases and the J gene end by 8 bases; junction bases not matched to a gene: 9. This CDR3 contains 17 residues. The germline V gene has CDR1 LGHNA and CDR2 YSLEER. CDR3 DNA sequence: TGCGCCAGCAGCCAAGAGCCTAGCGGGAGGAGGGGCGATGAGCAGTTCTTC. It is translated as CASSQEPSGRRGDEQFF.